The entry that follows covers one TCR beta chain sequence. The data stem from a study of blood T cell repertoires in COVID-19. Across the study: Samples of COVID-19 (acute and convalescent) were obtained from the United States, Italy and Spain.

While infection was still active, Seattle patients were enrolled and then followed longitudinally. Germline V lookup: CDR1 ENHRY, CDR2 SYGVKD. CDR3 length: 16 amino acids. After removal of 2 bases from V and 5 bases from J, the junction contained 8 bases not matched to a gene. Assay: immunoSEQ multiplex PCR; the TCRdb copy retains only in-frame clones and omits some. The data contain 500,000 to 600,000 clones, about 88% of them singletons. Sequencing input: peripheral blood. This chain joins TRBV10-3 and TRBJ2-1; the match to TRBD1 covers 8 bases. This sequence was found in a woman between 50 and 59 years old with COVID-19, enrolled during active disease. The CDR3: CAISEVAQGADNEQFF. CDR3 nucleotides: TGTGCCATCAGTGAGGTAGCCCAGGGGGCGGACAATGAGCAGTTCTTC.